Below, 14 T cell receptor beta chains from the same sample are listed, as sequenced in a study of blood T cell repertoires in COVID-19. The table came from immunoSEQ multiplex PCR; TCRdb's copy has only in-frame clones and leaves some out. The sample has about 250,000 clones, around 91% seen once. The sequenced sample was PBMCs or T cells enriched from blood (not recorded which). The receptor source for this set is a woman aged 18-29 years who had recovered from COVID-19.

This chain links TRBV15 with TRBJ2-5; D is perhaps TRBD2 (5 bases). V was pared by 8 bases and J by 5 bases, with 12 bases between. Germline V gene lookup returns CDR1 LNHNV and CDR2 YYDKDF (reference sequence). CDR3 length equals 12 residues. The CDR3 coding sequence is TGTGCCACCGCCGGGGTTTGGGAGACCCAGTACTTC. Amino acids: CATAGVWETQYF. The whole variable domain, remainder taken from reference TRBV15 and TRBJ2-5, is DAMVIQNPRYQVTQFGKPVTLSCSQTLNHNVMYWYQQKSSQAPKLLFHYYDKDFNNEADTPDNFQSRRPNTSFCFLDIRSPGLGDTAMYLCATAGVWETQYFGPGTRLLVL.

The chain is built from TRBV2 and TRBJ1-2; unclear D gene. CDR1 is SNHLY and CDR2 is FYNNEI in the germline V gene. The CDR3 has 11 residues. Trimming took 6 bases from V and 8 from J, leaving 10 bases between them. Written as DNA, the CDR3 is TGTGCCAGCAGGGCCGGGAGAGGCTACACCTTC. Translation gives CASRAGRGYTF.

The J gene is TRBJ1-5, the V gene TRBV25-1, with D perhaps matching TRBD1 (5 bases). Germline V CDR1 and CDR2: MGHDK, SYGVNS. This CDR3 has 14 residues. The V gene lost 2 bases and the J gene lost 6 bases, with 11 bases spanning the gap. The CDR3: CASSEQGLGQPQHF. The CDR3, as DNA: TGTGCCAGCAGTGAACAGGGATTGGGTCAGCCCCAGCATTTT.

The chain is built from TRBV27 and TRBJ1-2; 9 bases fit TRBD1. After removal of 8 bases from V and 5 bases from J, the junction contained 15 bases not matched to a gene. Germline V gives CDR1 MNHEY, CDR2 SMNVEV (reference sequence). CDR3 length equals 16 residues. CDR3 in DNA: TGTGCCAGCGGAACGGGGACAGGGAGTTTAGTTTATGGCTACACCTTC. It codes for CASGTGTGSLVYGYTF.

The chain carries TRBV28 and TRBJ2-2; 7 nucleotides agree with TRBD2. Germline loops: CDR1 MDHEN, CDR2 SYDVKM. The V and J ends lost 3 bases and 4 bases, in that order; junction bases with no gene match: 8. The CDR3 runs to 16 residues. The CDR3 protein is CASSFLSGVSTGELFF. The CDR3 DNA follows: TGTGCCAGCAGTTTTCTAAGCGGGGTGAGCACCGGGGAGCTGTTTTTT.

The chain joins TRBV21-1 to TRBJ1-2; the table's D call TRBD1 went unverified against the DNA. TRBV21-1 is described as a pseudogene. The CDR3 consists of 16 residues. CDR3 amino acids: CASSSGRGQGNYGYTF. As DNA, the CDR3 is TGTGCCAGCAGCTCCGGTCGGGGACAGGGTAACTATGGCTACACCTTC.

This sequence joins TRBV9 and TRBJ2-1; 11 bases agree with TRBD2. Trimming removed 2 bases from V and 10 bases from J; junction bases left unmatched: 8. The CDR3 length is 15 residues. From germline, CDR1 is SGDLS and CDR2 YYNGEE. The CDR3, as DNA: TGTGCCAGCAGCGTGGGACTAGCGGCCGAGGGAGAGCAGTTCTTC. It translates to CASSVGLAAEGEQFF.

The gene calls are TRBV5-1 and TRBJ2-3, with 9 positions matching TRBD2. The CDR3 runs to 13 residues. Unmatched junction bases numbered 3, after V lost 4 bases and J lost 6 bases. Germline assignment: CDR1 SGHRS and CDR2 YFSETQ. For the CDR3, the DNA is TGCGCCAGCAGCATTGGGACTAGCGATACGCAGTATTTT. It yields the protein CASSIGTSDTQYF. Filled out from reference TRBV5-1 and TRBJ2-3, the complete variable domain reads KAGVTQTPRYLIKTRGQQVTLSCSPISGHRSVSWYQQTPGQGLQFLFEYFSETQRNKGNFPGRFSGRQFSNSRSEMNVSTLELGDSALYLCASSIGTSDTQYFGPGTRLTVL.

This clone was seen repeatedly, ten times or more. CDR3 region: CAWRPTGTGDNSPLHF. The CDR3 DNA follows: TGTGCCTGGAGACCAACCGGAACAGGGGACAATTCACCCCTCCACTTT. The V call is TRBV30, the J call TRBJ1-6; 7 bases map to TRBD1. CDR1 is GTSNPN, CDR2 SVGIG, per germline (reference sequence). Unmatched junction bases numbered 12, after V lost 3 bases and J lost 7 bases. The CDR3 is made up of 16 amino acids.

V usage is TRBV6-5 and J usage is TRBJ2-3; the D gene is possibly TRBD1 (6 bases). Germline lookup yields CDR1 MNHEY and CDR2 SVGAGI. This CDR3 is 15 amino acids long. V lost 5 bases to trimming and J lost 0 bases, with 12 bases between them. The CDR3 loop reads CASSRRGHSTDTQYF. The CDR3 DNA reads TGTGCCAGCAGTAGACGGGGACACAGCACAGATACGCAGTATTTT.

V usage is TRBV27 and J usage is TRBJ1-5, with TRBD1 identical over 7 bases. CDR1 MNHEY and CDR2 SMNVEV come from the germline V gene (reference sequence). This CDR3 spans 13 amino acids. Trimming took 4 bases from V and 16 from J; bases not matched to a gene: 13. For the CDR3, the DNA is TGTGCCAGCAGTTCGACTCGACAGGGCCTCCGACATTTT. It translates to CASSSTRQGLRHF.

The chain is built from TRBV27 and TRBJ1-2; D is unresolved. The CDR3 runs 14 residues. V lost 3 bases to trimming and J lost 0 bases, with 8 bases between them. Germline-derived CDR1 and CDR2 are MNHEY and SMNVEV (reference sequence). The CDR3 spells CASSFPGANYGYTF. CDR3 in DNA: TGTGCCAGCAGTTTCCCGGGAGCTAACTATGGCTACACCTTC.

The V call is TRBV5-8, the J call TRBJ1-5; D is ambiguous. Trimming took 2 bases from V and 2 from J, leaving 8 bases between them. Germline V lookup: CDR1 SGHTS, CDR2 YDEGEE. The CDR3 consists of 14 residues. The CDR3 is CASSFSPGNQPQHF. In nucleotides, the CDR3 is TGTGCCAGCAGCTTTAGTCCGGGCAATCAGCCCCAGCATTTT.

The chain joins TRBV2 to TRBJ2-3; 7 bases are a match to TRBD2. V shed 6 bases and J 4 bases; nucleotides not matched to a gene: 13. The CDR3 has 16 residues. Germline V lookup: CDR1 SNHLY, CDR2 FYNNEI. CDR3 in amino acids: CASSRDGSRGADTQYF. The CDR3 region has the DNA TGTGCCAGCAGCCGCGACGGCTCACGGGGGGCAGATACGCAGTATTTT.